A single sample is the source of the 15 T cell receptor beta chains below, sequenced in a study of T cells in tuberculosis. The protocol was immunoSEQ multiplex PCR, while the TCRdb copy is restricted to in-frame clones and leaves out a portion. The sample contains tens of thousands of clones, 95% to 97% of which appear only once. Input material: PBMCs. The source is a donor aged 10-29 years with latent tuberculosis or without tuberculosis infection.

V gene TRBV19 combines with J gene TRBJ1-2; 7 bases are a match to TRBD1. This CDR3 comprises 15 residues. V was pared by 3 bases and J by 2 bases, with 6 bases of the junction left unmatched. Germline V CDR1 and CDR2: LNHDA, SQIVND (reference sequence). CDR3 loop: CASSMWDRPNYGYTF. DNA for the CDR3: TGTGCCAGTAGTATGTGGGACAGACCCAACTATGGCTACACCTTC. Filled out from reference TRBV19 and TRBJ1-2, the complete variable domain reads DGGITQSPKYLFRKEGQNVTLSCEQNLNHDAMYWYRQDPGQGLRLIYYSQIVNDFQKGDIAEGYSVSREKKESFPLTVTSAQKNPTAFYLCASSMWDRPNYGYTFGSGTRLTVV.

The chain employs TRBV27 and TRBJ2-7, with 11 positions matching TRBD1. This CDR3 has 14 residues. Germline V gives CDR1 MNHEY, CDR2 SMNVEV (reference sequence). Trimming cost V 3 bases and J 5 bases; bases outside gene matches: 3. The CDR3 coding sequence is TGTGCCAGCAGTTTCGGACAGGGGGCCCACGAGCAGTACTTC. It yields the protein CASSFGQGAHEQYF.

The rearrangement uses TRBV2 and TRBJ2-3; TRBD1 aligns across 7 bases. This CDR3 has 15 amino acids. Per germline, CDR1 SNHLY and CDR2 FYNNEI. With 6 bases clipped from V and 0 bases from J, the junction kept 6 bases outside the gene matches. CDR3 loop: CASRRDRTSTDTQYF. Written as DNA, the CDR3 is TGTGCCAGCAGGAGGGACAGAACTAGCACAGATACGCAGTATTTT.

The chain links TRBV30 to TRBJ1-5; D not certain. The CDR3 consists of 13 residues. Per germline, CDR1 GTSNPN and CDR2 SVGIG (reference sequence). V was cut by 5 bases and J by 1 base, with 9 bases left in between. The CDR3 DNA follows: TGTGCCTGGGGCTTTAGCAGCAATCAGCCCCAGCATTTT. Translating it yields CAWGFSSNQPQHF.

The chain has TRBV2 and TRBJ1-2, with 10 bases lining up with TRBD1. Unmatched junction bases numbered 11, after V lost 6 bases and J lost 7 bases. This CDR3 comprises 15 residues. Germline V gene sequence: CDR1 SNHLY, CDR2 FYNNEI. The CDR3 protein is CASRTSRQGASGYTF. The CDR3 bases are TGTGCCAGCAGGACCTCGCGACAGGGGGCTAGTGGCTACACCTTC.

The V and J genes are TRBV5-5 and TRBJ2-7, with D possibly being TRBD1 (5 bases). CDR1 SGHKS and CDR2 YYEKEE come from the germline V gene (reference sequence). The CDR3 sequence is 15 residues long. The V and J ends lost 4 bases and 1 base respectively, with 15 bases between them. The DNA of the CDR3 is TGTGCCAGCAGCCAAAATGGACAAATTTCCTACGAGCAGTACTTC. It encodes CASSQNGQISYEQYF.

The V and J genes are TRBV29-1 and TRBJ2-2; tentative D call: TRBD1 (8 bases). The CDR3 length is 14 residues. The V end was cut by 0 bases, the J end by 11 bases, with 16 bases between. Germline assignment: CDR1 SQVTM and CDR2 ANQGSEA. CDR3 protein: CSVEEDTGGGELFF. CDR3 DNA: TGCAGCGTTGAAGAGGACACAGGGGGGGGAGAGCTGTTTTTT.

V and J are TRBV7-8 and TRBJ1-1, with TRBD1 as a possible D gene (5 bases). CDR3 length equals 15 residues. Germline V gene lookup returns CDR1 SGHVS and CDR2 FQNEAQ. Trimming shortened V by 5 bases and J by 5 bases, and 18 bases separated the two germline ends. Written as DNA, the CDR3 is TGTGCCAGCAGCGTTATGGGGGAGGGGCCAACTGAAGCTTTCTTT. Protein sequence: CASSVMGEGPTEAFF.

Here the CDR3 reads CASSEATGRVSTRYSGNTIYF. The CDR3 nucleotides are TGTGCCAGCAGTGAAGCAACTGGCAGGGTCTCTACCCGCTACTCTGGAAACACCATATATTTT. The chain uses TRBV6-1 and TRBJ1-3; the D gene is possibly TRBD1 (5 bases). The V gene lost 0 bases and the J gene lost 0 bases, with 24 bases spanning the gap. The CDR3 runs to 21 residues. CDR1 is MNHNS, CDR2 SASEGT, per germline.

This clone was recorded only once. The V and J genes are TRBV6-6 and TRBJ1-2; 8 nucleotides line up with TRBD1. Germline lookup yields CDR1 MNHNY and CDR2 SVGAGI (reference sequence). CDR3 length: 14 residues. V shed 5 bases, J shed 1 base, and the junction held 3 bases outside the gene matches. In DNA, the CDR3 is TGTGCCAGCAGTCGACAGGGGCATAACTATGGCTACACCTTC. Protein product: CASSRQGHNYGYTF.

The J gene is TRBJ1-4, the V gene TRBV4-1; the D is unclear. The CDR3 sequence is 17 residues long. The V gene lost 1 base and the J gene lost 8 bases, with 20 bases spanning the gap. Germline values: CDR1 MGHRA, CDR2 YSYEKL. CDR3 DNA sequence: TGCGCCAGCAGCCAAGCCGCCCGGGCCCCGGGGAGGGAAAAACTGTTTTTT. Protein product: CASSQAARAPGREKLFF.

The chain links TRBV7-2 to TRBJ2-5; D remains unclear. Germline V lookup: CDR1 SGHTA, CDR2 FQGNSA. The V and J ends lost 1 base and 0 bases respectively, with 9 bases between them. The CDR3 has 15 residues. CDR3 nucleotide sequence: TGTGCCAGCAGCTTAGGCGCATTCTACCAAGAGACCCAGTACTTC. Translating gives CASSLGAFYQETQYF.

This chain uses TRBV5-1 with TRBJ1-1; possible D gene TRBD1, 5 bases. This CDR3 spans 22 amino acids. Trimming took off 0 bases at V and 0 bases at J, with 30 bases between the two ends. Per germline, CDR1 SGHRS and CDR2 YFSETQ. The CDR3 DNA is TGCGCCAGCAGCTTGGATGGGCTACGTAGGAGGGGTCCCCATGAACTGAACACTGAAGCTTTCTTT. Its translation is CASSLDGLRRRGPHELNTEAFF. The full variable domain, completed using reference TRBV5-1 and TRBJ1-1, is KAGVTQTPRYLIKTRGQQVTLSCSPISGHRSVSWYQQTPGQGLQFLFEYFSETQRNKGNFPGRFSGRQFSNSRSEMNVSTLELGDSALYLCASSLDGLRRRGPHELNTEAFFGQGTRLTVV.

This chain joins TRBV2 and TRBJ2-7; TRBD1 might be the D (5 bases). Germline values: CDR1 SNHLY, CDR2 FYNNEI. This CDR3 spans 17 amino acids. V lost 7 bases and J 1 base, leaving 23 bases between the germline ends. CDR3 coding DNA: TGTGCCAGCACCGCACAACTATTAGGACACCTTTCCTACGAGCAGTACTTC. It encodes CASTAQLLGHLSYEQYF.

The CDR3 nucleotides read TGTGCCAGCAGCTTAGACAGACAGGGTCCAGATACGCAGTATTTT. It specifies CASSLDRQGPDTQYF. This sequence joins TRBV11-2 and TRBJ2-3, with TRBD1 matching 7 bases. The trim removed 0 bases at V and 4 bases at J, leaving 4 bases unmatched. Per the germline V gene, CDR1 is SGHAT and CDR2 is FQNNGV. CDR3 length equals 15 residues.